This T cell receptor beta chain emerged from a study of T cell repertoires in cytomegalovirus infection. Study observations and caveats: Dominant in the ex vivo response were TCR beta clonotypes restricted by HLA-C and specific for CMV. CMV carriers having the relevant HLA were flagged by cumulative public TCR beta family frequency.

Regarding this clonotype: Its antigen is as yet unknown.

TCRdb re-analysed the reads in MiXCR, keeping a single row per CDR3 protein. This sample carries tens of thousands of distinct CDR3 sequences, about a fifth of them seen once, and the ten largest clones take 50% to 65%. The sample here was CD8+ T cells from cultured PBMCs, taken from culture after CMV antigen stimulation. The receptor was derived from a human donor in good health (CMV status not recorded). Some clones in this sample may be carry-over from other donors' samples.

Written as DNA, the CDR3 is TGTGCCAGCAGTGAAGGGACTAGCGGCCAGAATGAGCAGTTCTTC. Its protein product is CASSEGTSGQNEQFF. The chain combines TRBV6-4 with TRBJ2-1; 11 bases are shared with TRBD2. Per germline, CDR1 MRHNA and CDR2 SNTAGT. There are 15 residues in the CDR3. V trimming: 3 bases; J trimming: 7 bases; junction bases outside the gene matches: 5.